The T cell receptor beta chain under discussion was sequenced for a study of T cell responses to AZD1222 COVID-19 vaccine. As concerns this clone: Its antigen remains unidentified.

Libraries were prepared by immunoSEQ multiplex PCR; TCRdb keeps only in-frame clonotypes and omits some of them. The data show about 150,000 clones, roughly 87% seen once. Overall study findings and caveats: Once two AZD1222 doses were given, Spike-specific TCR breadth and depth went up.

Sequencing used peripheral blood, obtained 28 days after the second dose of the MenACWY control vaccine. This TCR derives from an adult who received the MenACWY meningococcal vaccine as a control.

The CDR3: CASSESSGTSGSWEQFF. The CDR3 coding sequence is TGTGCCAGCAGTGAATCTTCCGGGACTAGCGGATCATGGGAGCAGTTCTTC. This chain uses TRBV2 with TRBJ2-1; TRBD2 matches 11 bases. The V gene end was trimmed by 2 bases and the J gene end by 10 bases; junction bases not matched to a gene: 13. The CDR3 sequence is 17 residues long. From germline, CDR1 is SNHLY and CDR2 FYNNEI. Supplemented by reference TRBV2 and TRBJ2-1, the full variable domain reads EPEVTQTPSHQVTQMGQEVILRCVPISNHLYFYWYRQILGQKVEFLVSFYNNEISEKSEIFDDQFSVERPDGSNFTLKIRSTKLEDSAMYFCASSESSGTSGSWEQFFGPGTRLTVL.